These T cell receptor beta chains were read from a single sample in a study of CD8 T cells in Susac syndrome. TCRdb fed the immunoSEQ multiplex PCR reads into MiXCR, producing one record per CDR3 protein. The profile shows about 400,000 distinct CDR3 sequences, 75% to 90% of them singletons. Material: CD8+ T cells from PBMCs. These receptor sequences come from a human donor with multiple sclerosis. Each CDR3 is given with its conserved first and last residue. D genes are given only for firm matches. Some rows have no size entry. The others give once, few or many, or a class for an expanded clone.

>.|.|TRBV27|TRBJ2-3
CASSLRVGNTQYF
TGTGCCAGCAGTTTACGCGTTGGGAATACGCAGTATTTT
>.|.|TRBV27|TRBJ2-1
CASSPPGGSYNEQFF
TGTGCCAGCAGTCCCCCCGGCGGCTCCTACAATGAGCAGTTCTTC
>.|.|TRBV10-2|TRBJ2-1
CASRRNRDRSYNEQFF
TGCGCCAGCAGGCGCAACCGGGACCGCAGTTACAATGAGCAGTTCTTC
>.|.|TRBV4-1|TRBJ1-1
CASSPMKGMNTEAFF
TGCGCCAGCAGCCCGATGAAGGGGATGAACACTGAAGCTTTCTTT
>.|TRBD2|TRBV7-9|TRBJ2-1
CASSLVLAGKGEQFF
TGTGCCAGCAGCTTAGTTCTAGCGGGAAAGGGAGAGCAGTTCTTC
>.|.|TRBV6-6|TRBJ1-1
CASSYSDGDWWAFF
TGTGCCAGCAGTTACTCGGACGGAGATTGGTGGGCTTTCTTT
>.|.|TRBV12-3/TRBV12-4|TRBJ1-2
CASSLVRGNYTF
TGTGCCAGCAGTTTAGTCAGGGGAAACTACACCTTC
>.|.|TRBV10-3|TRBJ2-1
CAISVRGDNEQFF
TGTGCCATCAGTGTGCGAGGGGACAATGAGCAGTTCTTC
>once|.|TRBV6-5|TRBJ1-3
CASSIWTEAGNTIYF
TGTGCCAGCAGTATCTGGACAGAGGCTGGAAACACCATATATTTT
>.|TRBD1|TRBV5-1|TRBJ2-7
CASSPSTGEGHEQYF
TGCGCCAGCAGCCCCTCGACAGGGGAAGGCCACGAGCAGTACTTC
>.|.|TRBV20-1|TRBJ2-1
CSARDVGAENNEQFF
TGCAGTGCTAGAGATGTGGGGGCGGAAAACAATGAGCAGTTCTTC
>.|.|TRBV6-1|TRBJ1-1
CASSEGSENTEAFF
TGTGCCAGCAGTGAAGGGTCGGAGAACACTGAAGCTTTCTTT
>.|.|TRBV27|TRBJ2-7
CASSFLTPYGGEQYF
TGTGCCAGCAGTTTCCTGACCCCATATGGAGGCGAGCAGTACTTC
>.|.|TRBV27|TRBJ1-1
CASSLVVTGAEAFF
TGTGCCAGCAGTTTAGTGGTCACTGGCGCTGAAGCTTTCTTT
>few|.|TRBV30|TRBJ2-7
CAWMGTPSYEQYF
TGTGCCTGGATGGGGACACCCAGTTACGAGCAGTACTTC
>.|TRBD2|TRBV2|TRBJ2-7
CASSPTSGGGYEQYF
TGTGCCAGCAGCCCTACTAGCGGGGGCGGGTACGAGCAGTACTTC
>few|.|TRBV11-2|TRBJ2-7
CASSLDLQGWYEQYF
TGTGCCAGCAGCTTAGATCTCCAGGGTTGGTACGAGCAGTACTTC
>.|TRBD1|TRBV27|TRBJ2-2
CASSLSGTAYTGELFF
TGTGCCAGCAGTTTATCCGGGACAGCATACACCGGGGAGCTGTTTTTT
>.|TRBD1|TRBV2|TRBJ2-5
CASSQDRPQETQYF
TGTGCCAGCAGCCAGGACAGGCCCCAAGAGACCCAGTACTTC
>.|TRBD2|TRBV20-1|TRBJ2-5
CSARDGDSGSWGQETQYF
TGCAGTGCTAGAGATGGGGATAGCGGGAGTTGGGGGCAAGAGACCCAGTACTTC
>few|TRBD2|TRBV20-1|TRBJ2-7
CSARGLAGEGYEQYF
TGCAGTGCTAGAGGACTAGCGGGGGAGGGGTACGAGCAGTACTTC
>.|TRBD1|TRBV5-1|TRBJ2-1
CASSLAWTGENEQFF
TGCGCCAGCAGCTTGGCTTGGACAGGGGAGAATGAGCAGTTCTTC
>.|.|TRBV5-6|TRBJ1-1
CASSWARGSLRIEAFF
TGTGCCAGCAGCTGGGCACGAGGCAGCCTGCGAATTGAAGCTTTCTTT
>.|.|TRBV30|TRBJ2-5
CAWSVEGGGETRYF
TGTGCCTGGAGTGTAGAAGGGGGTGGCGAGACCCGGTACTTC
>.|TRBD1|TRBV27|TRBJ2-4
CASSYTTGLAKNIQYF
TGTGCCAGCAGTTATACGACAGGGTTAGCCAAAAACATTCAGTACTTC
>.|TRBD1|TRBV7-9|TRBJ1-3
CASSYRDRETVDGNTIYF
TGTGCCAGCAGTTACCGGGACAGGGAAACGGTGGACGGAAACACCATATATTTT
>.|TRBD1|TRBV19|TRBJ1-1
CASRTGTGVTEAFF
TGTGCCAGTAGGACCGGGACAGGGGTCACTGAAGCTTTCTTT
>once|.|TRBV2|TRBJ1-3
CASIGAGNTIYF
TGTGCCAGCATAGGAGCTGGAAACACCATATATTTT
>.|.|TRBV2|TRBJ2-5
CASSEVSRGTKETQYF
TGTGCCAGCAGTGAAGTATCACGGGGGACCAAAGAGACCCAGTACTTC